This paragraph covers one TCR beta chain sequence. Its antigen remains unknown. This sample is part of a study of T cell clones after liver transplantation. The study, taken as a whole, reports: Graft donor-reactive T cells possibly entered the graft instead of undergoing deletion. Small, mixed patient groups and varying post-transplant times limit these conclusions.

Sequencing used immunoSEQ multiplex PCR; TCRdb keeps in-frame clones, though not all of them. The sample contains roughly 65,000 clones, nearly 95% of which appear only once. V shed 1 base and J 5 bases; nucleotides not matched to a gene: 4. Germline CDR1 is LGHNA and CDR2 is YNFKEQ. The CDR3 contains 15 residues. The source is a human patient who received a liver transplant. Among the T cells, some may be from the graft donor. This sample comprised CD4+ T cells from blood, obtained less than 28 months after liver transplant. The chain carries TRBV4-2 and TRBJ1-1, with 10 bases lining up with TRBD1. CDR3 loop: CASSQVGQGKTEAFF. The CDR3 coding sequence is TGTGCCAGCAGCCAAGTGGGACAGGGGAAAACTGAAGCTTTCTTT.